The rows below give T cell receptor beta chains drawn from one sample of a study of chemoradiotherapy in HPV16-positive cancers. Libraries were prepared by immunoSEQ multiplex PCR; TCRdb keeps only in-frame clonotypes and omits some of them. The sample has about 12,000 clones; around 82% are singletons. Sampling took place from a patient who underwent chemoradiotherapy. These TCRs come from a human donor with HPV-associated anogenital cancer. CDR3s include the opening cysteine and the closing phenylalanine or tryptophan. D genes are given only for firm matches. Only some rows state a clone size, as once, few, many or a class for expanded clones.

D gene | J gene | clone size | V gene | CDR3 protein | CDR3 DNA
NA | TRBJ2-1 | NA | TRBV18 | CASSPQDFWGEQFF | TGTGCCAGCTCACCTCAGGATTTTTGGGGTGAGCAGTTCTTC
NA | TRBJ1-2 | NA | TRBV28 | CASSQTGEDNNYGYTF | TGTGCCAGCAGCCAGACAGGAGAGGATAATAACTATGGCTACACCTTC
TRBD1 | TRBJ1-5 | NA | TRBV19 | CASSRGQGQGGRPQHF | TGTGCCAGTAGCCGAGGACAGGGTCAAGGTGGGAGGCCCCAGCATTTT
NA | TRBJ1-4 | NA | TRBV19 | CASSPPNTPSREKLFF | TGTGCCAGTAGTCCTCCTAATACCCCGTCGCGGGAAAAACTGTTTTTT
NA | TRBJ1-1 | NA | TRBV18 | CASSPQVLRSGSNTEAFF | TGTGCCAGCTCACCTCAAGTATTGAGGTCGGGTAGCAACACTGAAGCTTTCTTT
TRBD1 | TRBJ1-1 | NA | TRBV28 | CASSLRTGGMNTEAFF | TGTGCCAGCAGTTTACGAACAGGGGGTATGAACACTGAAGCTTTCTTT
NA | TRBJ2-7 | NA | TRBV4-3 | CASSQEPGARGDEQYF | TGCGCCAGCAGCCAAGAGCCCGGGGCTCGGGGCGACGAGCAGTACTTC
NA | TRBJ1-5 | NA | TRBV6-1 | CASSEKRVWGSNQPQHF | TGTGCCAGCAGTGAAAAGAGGGTATGGGGGAGCAATCAGCCCCAGCATTTT
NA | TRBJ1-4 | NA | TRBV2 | CASLEATNEKLFF | TGTGCCAGCCTCGAGGCAACTAATGAAAAACTGTTTTTT
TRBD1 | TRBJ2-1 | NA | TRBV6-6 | CASSQQGRQFF | TGTGCCAGCAGTCAACAGGGGAGGCAGTTCTTC
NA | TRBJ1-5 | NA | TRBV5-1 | CASSLGQGGNQPQHF | TGCGCCAGCAGCTTGGGACAAGGAGGCAATCAGCCCCAGCATTTT
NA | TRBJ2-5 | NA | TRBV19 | CASSTGRIQETQYF | TGTGCCAGTAGTACCGGACGGATACAAGAGACCCAGTACTTC
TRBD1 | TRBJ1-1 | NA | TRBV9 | CASSVGGTGRNTEAFF | TGTGCCAGCAGCGTAGGAGGGACAGGGAGGAACACTGAAGCTTTCTTT
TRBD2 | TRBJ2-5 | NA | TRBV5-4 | CASSLAAGGQEETQYF | TGTGCCAGCAGCTTGGCCGCGGGGGGGCAAGAAGAGACCCAGTACTTC
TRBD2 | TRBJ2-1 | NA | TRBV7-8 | CASSLGLAGGHDEQFF | TGTGCCAGCAGCTTGGGACTAGCGGGGGGGCACGATGAGCAGTTCTTC
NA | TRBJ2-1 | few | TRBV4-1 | CASSQGVEQFF | TGCGCCAGCAGCCAAGGGGTTGAGCAGTTCTTC
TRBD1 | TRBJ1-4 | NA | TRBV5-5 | CASSLSLQGAGEKLFF | TGTGCCAGCAGCTTGTCCCTACAGGGGGCGGGTGAAAAACTGTTTTTT
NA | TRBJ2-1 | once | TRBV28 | CASSPFFGNEQFF | TGTGCCAGCAGTCCCTTTTTTGGGAATGAGCAGTTCTTC
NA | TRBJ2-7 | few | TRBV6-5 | CASRNRATYEQYF | TGTGCCAGCAGAAACAGGGCCACCTACGAGCAGTACTTC
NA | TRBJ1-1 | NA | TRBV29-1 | CSGGDLNTEAFF | TGCAGCGGAGGGGACCTTAACACTGAAGCTTTCTTT
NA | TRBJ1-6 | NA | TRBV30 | CASRGGWGSSPLHF | TGTGCCTCGAGAGGTGGCTGGGGTAGTTCACCCCTCCACTTT
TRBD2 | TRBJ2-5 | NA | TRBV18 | CASSLGTSGETQYF | TGTGCCAGCTCACTCGGGACTAGCGGGGAGACCCAGTACTTC
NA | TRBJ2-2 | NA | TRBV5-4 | CASSPGTNTGELFF | TGTGCCAGCAGCCCCGGGACAAACACCGGGGAGCTGTTTTTT
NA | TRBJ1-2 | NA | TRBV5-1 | CASRTAEHQNYGYTF | TGCGCCAGCAGAACCGCAGAACACCAAAACTATGGCTACACCTTC